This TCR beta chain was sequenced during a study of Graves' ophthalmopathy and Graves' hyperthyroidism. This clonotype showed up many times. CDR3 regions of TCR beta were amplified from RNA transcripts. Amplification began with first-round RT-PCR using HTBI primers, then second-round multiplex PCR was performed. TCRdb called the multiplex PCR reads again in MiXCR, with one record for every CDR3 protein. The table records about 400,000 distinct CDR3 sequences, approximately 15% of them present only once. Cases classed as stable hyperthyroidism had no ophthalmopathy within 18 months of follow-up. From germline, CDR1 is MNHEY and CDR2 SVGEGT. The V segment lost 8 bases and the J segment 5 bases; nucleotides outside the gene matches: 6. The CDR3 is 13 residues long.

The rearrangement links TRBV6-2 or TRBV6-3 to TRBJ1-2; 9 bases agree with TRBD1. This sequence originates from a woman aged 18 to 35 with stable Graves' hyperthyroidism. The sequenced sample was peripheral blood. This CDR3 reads CASQRGTGYGYTF. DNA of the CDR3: TGTGCCAGCCAACGAGGGACAGGGTATGGCTACACCTTC.